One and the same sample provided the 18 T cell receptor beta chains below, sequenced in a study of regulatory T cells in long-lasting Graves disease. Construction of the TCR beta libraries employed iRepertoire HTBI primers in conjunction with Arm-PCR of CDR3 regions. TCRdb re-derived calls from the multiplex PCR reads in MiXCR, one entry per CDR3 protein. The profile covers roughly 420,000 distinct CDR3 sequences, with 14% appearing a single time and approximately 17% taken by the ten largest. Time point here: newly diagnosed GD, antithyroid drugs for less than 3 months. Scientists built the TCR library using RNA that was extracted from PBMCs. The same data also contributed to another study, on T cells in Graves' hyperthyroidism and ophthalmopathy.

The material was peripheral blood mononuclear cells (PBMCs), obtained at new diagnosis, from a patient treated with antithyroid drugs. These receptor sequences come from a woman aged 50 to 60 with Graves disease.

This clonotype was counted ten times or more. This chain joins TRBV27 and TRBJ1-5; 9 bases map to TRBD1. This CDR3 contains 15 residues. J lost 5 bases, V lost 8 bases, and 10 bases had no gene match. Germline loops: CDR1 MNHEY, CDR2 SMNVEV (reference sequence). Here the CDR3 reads CASSGQGPSDQPQHF. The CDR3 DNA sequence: TGTGCCAGCTCGGGACAGGGACCGAGCGATCAGCCCCAGCATTTT.

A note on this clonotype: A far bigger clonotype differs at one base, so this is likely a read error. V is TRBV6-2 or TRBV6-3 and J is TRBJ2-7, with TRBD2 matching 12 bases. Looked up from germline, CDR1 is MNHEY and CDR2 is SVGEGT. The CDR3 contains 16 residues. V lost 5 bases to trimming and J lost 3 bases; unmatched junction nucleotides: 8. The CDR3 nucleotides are TGTGCCAGCAGTGCCGTACTAGCGGGAGGTCACTACGAGCAGTACTTC. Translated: CASSAVLAGGHYEQYF.

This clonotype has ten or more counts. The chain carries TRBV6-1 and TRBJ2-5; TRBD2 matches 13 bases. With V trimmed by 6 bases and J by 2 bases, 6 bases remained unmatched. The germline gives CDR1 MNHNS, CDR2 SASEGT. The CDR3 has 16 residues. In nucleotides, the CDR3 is TGTGCCAGCAGCCACAGACTAGCGGGAGGACAAGAGACCCAGTACTTC. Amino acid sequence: CASSHRLAGGQETQYF.

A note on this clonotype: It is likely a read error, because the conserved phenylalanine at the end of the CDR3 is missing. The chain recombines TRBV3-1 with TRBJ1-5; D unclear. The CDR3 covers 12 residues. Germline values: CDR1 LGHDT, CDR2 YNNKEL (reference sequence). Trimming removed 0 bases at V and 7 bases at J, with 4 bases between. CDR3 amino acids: CASSQDGQPQHV. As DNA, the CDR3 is TGTGCCAGCAGCCAAGATGGGCAGCCCCAGCATGTT.

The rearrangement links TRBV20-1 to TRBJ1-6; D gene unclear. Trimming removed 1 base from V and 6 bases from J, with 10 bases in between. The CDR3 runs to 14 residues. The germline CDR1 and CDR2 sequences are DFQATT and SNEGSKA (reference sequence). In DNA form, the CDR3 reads TGCAGTGCTAGAGCAATTGGCTCTAATTCACCCCTCCACTTT. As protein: CSARAIGSNSPLHF.

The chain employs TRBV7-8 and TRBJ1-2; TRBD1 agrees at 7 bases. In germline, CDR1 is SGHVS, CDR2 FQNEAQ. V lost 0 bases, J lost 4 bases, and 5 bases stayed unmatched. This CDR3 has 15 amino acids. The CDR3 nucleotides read TGTGCCAGCAGCTTAGCGCCGGACAGGTTCTATGGCTACACCTTC. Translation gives CASSLAPDRFYGYTF.

CDR3 sequence reads: CASSFYRDRGDEQYF. As DNA, the CDR3 is TGCGCCAGCAGCTTCTACCGGGACAGGGGCGACGAGCAGTACTTC. The rearrangement joins TRBV5-1 to TRBJ2-7; 10 bases match TRBD1. Germline trimming cut 2 bases from V and 5 bases from J; bases unmatched to any gene: 7. The CDR3 contains 15 residues. Germline loops: CDR1 SGHRS, CDR2 YFSETQ.

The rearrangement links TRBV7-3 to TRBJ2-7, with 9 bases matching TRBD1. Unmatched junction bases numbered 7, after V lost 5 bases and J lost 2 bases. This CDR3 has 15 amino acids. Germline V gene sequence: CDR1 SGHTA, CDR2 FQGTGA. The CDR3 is CASSPTGGLTYEQYF. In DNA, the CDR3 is TGTGCCAGCAGCCCGACAGGGGGGTTAACCTACGAGCAGTACTTC.

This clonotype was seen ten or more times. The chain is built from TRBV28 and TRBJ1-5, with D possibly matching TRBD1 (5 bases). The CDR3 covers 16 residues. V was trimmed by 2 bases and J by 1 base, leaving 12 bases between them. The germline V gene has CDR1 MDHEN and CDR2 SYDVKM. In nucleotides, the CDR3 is TGTGCCAGCAGTTTAGTTCAGGGAGAAAGCAATCAGCCCCAGCATTTT. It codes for CASSLVQGESNQPQHF.

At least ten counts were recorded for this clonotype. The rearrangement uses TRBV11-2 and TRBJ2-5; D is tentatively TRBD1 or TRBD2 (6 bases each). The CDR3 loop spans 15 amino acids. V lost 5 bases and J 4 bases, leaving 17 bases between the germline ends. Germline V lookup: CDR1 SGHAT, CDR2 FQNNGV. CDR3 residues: CASSRGTPRLETQYF. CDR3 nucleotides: TGTGCCAGCAGCCGCGGGACACCACGGTTAGAGACCCAGTACTTC.

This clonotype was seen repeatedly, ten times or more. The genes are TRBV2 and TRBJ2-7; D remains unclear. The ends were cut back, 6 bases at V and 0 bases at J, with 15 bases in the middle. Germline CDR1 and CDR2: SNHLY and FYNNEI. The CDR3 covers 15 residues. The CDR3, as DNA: TGTGCCAGCAGCCCCAATGGTCGGGTCTCCTACGAGCAGTACTTC. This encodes CASSPNGRVSYEQYF.

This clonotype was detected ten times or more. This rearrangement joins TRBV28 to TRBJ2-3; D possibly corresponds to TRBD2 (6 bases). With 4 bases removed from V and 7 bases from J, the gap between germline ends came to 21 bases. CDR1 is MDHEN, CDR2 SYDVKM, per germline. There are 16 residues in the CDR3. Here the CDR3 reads CASSSPGRGRGNTQYF. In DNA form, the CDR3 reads TGTGCCAGCAGTTCCCCCGGTAGGGGCCGGGGGAATACGCAGTATTTT.

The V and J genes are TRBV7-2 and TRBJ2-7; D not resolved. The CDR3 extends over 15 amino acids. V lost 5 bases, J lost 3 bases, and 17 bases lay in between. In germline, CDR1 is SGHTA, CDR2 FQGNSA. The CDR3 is CASSPRASLSYEQYF. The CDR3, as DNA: TGTGCCAGCAGCCCTCGGGCCAGCCTAAGCTACGAGCAGTACTTC.

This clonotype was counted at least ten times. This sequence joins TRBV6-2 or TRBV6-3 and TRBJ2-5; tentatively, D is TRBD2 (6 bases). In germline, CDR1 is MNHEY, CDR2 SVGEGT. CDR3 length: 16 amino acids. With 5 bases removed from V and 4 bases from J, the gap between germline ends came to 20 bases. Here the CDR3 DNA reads TGTGCCAGCAGTGAAGTTGGAGGCTGGGGGGTAGAGACCCAGTACTTC. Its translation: CASSEVGGWGVETQYF.

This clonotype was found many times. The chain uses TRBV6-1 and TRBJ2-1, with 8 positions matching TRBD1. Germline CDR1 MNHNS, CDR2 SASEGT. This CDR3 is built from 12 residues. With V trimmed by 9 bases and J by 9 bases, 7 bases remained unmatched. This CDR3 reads CASQDRVGEQFF. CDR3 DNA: TGTGCCAGTCAGGACAGGGTAGGTGAGCAGTTCTTC.

This CDR3 reads CASSRGLAGAGGTDTQYF. CDR3 DNA: TGCGCCAGCAGCAGGGGACTAGCGGGAGCGGGCGGCACAGATACGCAGTATTTT. The V gene is TRBV5-1, the J gene TRBJ2-3, with 14 bases identical to TRBD2. This CDR3 has 18 residues. V trimming: 4 bases; J trimming: 1 base; junction bases outside the gene matches: 8. Germline CDR1 and CDR2: SGHRS and YFSETQ.

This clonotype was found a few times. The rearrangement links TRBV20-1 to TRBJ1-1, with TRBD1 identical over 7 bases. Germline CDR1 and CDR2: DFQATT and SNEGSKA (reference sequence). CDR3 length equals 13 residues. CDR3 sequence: CRNSGGWGTEAFF. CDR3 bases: TGCAGGAATTCAGGGGGTTGGGGCACTGAAGCTTTCTTT.

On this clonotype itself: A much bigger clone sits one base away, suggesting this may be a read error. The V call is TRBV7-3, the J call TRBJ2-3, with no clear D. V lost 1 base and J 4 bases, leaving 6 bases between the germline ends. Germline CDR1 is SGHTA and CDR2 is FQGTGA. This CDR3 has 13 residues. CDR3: CASSLKGSDTQYF. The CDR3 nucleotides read TGTGCCAGCAGCTTAAAGGGTTCAGATACGCAGTATTTT. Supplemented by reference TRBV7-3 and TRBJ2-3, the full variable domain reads GAGVSQTPSNKVTEKGKYVELRCDPISGHTALYWYRQSLGQGPEFLIYFQGTGAADDSGLPNDRFFAVRPEGSVSTLKIQRTERGDSAVYLCASSLKGSDTQYFGPGTRLTVL.